The T cell receptor beta chain under discussion was sequenced for a study of beta chain features in type 1 diabetes. V lost 5 bases to trimming and J lost 1 base, with 9 bases between them. This CDR3 is built from 14 residues. Germline-derived CDR1 and CDR2 are SGHTA and FQGNSA. Expressed TCRB transcripts were sequenced because the isolated RNA had all been reverse transcribed beforehand. Profiling relied on immunoSEQ multiplex PCR, and the TCRdb table lists in-frame clones only, not all of them. The sample has about 16,000 clones, approximately 55% seen once. The sequenced sample was stem cell memory CD4+ T cells from blood. This chain connects TRBV7-2 to TRBJ2-4, with D possibly being TRBD1 (6 bases). The receptor comes from a woman younger than 35 in good health. In DNA, the CDR3 is TGTGCCAGCAGCAGCCAGGGGGCCAAAAACATTCAGTACTTC. Translated, it gives CASSSQGAKNIQYF.